The rows below give T cell receptor beta chains drawn from one sample of a study of cytomegalovirus exposure and HLA in healthy donors. Repertoires were generated with immunoSEQ multiplex PCR, while TCRdb's copy carries only in-frame clones and drops some. The sample yields some 150,000 clones, 77% seen once. The sequenced material came from PBMCs. All receptors derive from a woman aged 45-60 years in good health and CMV-seronegative. The CDR3 runs from the conserved cysteine through the conserved F or W. A D gene is named only where the DNA matches it firmly. For some rows the clone size is stated as once, few or many, or as a class when expanded; others skip it.

j_call d_call v_call clone_size cdr3_nt cdr3_aa
TRBJ2-2 TRBD1 TRBV4-3 once TGCGCCAGCAGCCAAGATCAGGGGGCCCGCACCGGGGAGCTGTTTTTT CASSQDQGARTGELFF
TRBJ2-3 TRBD2 TRBV19 . TGTGCCAGTAGTTCCCCTGGACTAGCGGACTTCACAGATACGCAGTATTTT CASSSPGLADFTDTQYF
TRBJ1-4 . TRBV4-3 . TGCGCCAGCAGCCAAGTGGATGTGTCAGGGGATGAAAAACTGTTTTTT CASSQVDVSGDEKLFF
TRBJ2-5 TRBD2 TRBV2 . TGTGCCAGTAAACCGGGACTAGCGGGGGAGACCCAGTACTTC CASKPGLAGETQYF
TRBJ2-1 TRBD1 TRBV25-1 . TGTGCCAGCAGGGGGGACAGATACAATGAGCAGTTCTTC CASRGDRYNEQFF
TRBJ2-2 TRBD2 TRBV9 . TGTGCCAGCAGCTTAGCGGGGGGGCTTATGGGGGAGCTGTTTTTT CASSLAGGLMGELFF
TRBJ2-3 TRBD2 TRBV7-9 . TGTGCCAGCAGCTCTACTAGCGGAGGCACAGATACGCAGTATTTT CASSSTSGGTDTQYF
TRBJ2-2 TRBD2 TRBV19 once TGTGCCAGTACCTTAGCGGGGCGGACCGGGGAGCTGTTTTTT CASTLAGRTGELFF
TRBJ2-1 TRBD2 TRBV27 . TGTGCCAGCGGACTAGCGACCTACAATGAGCAGTTCTTC CASGLATYNEQFF
TRBJ1-1 . TRBV29-1 . TGCAGCGTTGAAAGGGGGAACACTGAAGCTTTCTTT CSVERGNTEAFF
TRBJ1-2 TRBD1 TRBV7-9 . TGTGCCAGCAGCCTAGATGGACAGGCCGGCTACACCTTC CASSLDGQAGYTF
TRBJ2-2 . TRBV5-1 . TGCGCCAGCAGCTTGCAGGGGCAGGGCACCGGGGAGCTGTTTTTT CASSLQGQGTGELFF
TRBJ1-5 . TRBV4-3 few TGCGCCAGCAGCCAAGGGGGGGGGCAGCCCCAGCATTTT CASSQGGGQPQHF
TRBJ1-5 . TRBV4-2 once TGTGCCAGCAGTTATACTCAGGGTTCCAATCAGCCCCAGCATTTT CASSYTQGSNQPQHF
TRBJ1-4 TRBD1 TRBV19 once TGTGCCAGTAGTATAAGGGGACAGCCAAATGAAAAACTGTTTTTT CASSIRGQPNEKLFF
TRBJ1-1 . TRBV2 . TGTGCCAGCAGTGACGAGACAGGAAGAGCTTTCTTT CASSDETGRAFF
TRBJ2-1 TRBD2 TRBV4-1 . TGCGCCAGCAGCCACTTCGGCGGGGGGGGCAATGAGCAGTTCTTC CASSHFGGGGNEQFF
TRBJ2-1 TRBD2 TRBV2 . TGTGCCAGCAGTTGGACTAGCGGGGGGGAGCAGTTCTTC CASSWTSGGEQFF
TRBJ1-1 . TRBV15 . TGTGCCGCCAGCTATATACCGGGACACCCTGAAGCTTTCTTT CAASYIPGHPEAFF
TRBJ2-7 . TRBV7-6 . TGTGCCAGCAGCTTAGATGGGCCGGGATACGAGCAGTACTTC CASSLDGPGYEQYF
TRBJ1-4 . TRBV2 . TGTGCCAGCAGCGCAGCCGGGGGGGGTACTAATGAAAAACTGTTTTTT CASSAAGGGTNEKLFF
TRBJ2-1 TRBD2 TRBV5-6 . TGTGCCAGCAGCTTCTCGAGCGGGGCGTACAATGAGCAGTTCTTC CASSFSSGAYNEQFF
TRBJ1-1 . TRBV19 few TGTGCCAGTACCCAATCGGGGACTGAAGCTTTCTTT CASTQSGTEAFF
TRBJ2-3 TRBD2 TRBV7-3 once TGTGCCAGCAGCCAAGGTGGGAGCGGGGGGTTGGATACGCAGTATTTT CASSQGGSGGLDTQYF